These 8 T cell receptor beta chains share one sample of origin, sequenced in a study of identical twins. TCRdb re-analysed the 5' RACE reads in MiXCR, keeping a single row per CDR3 protein. The top ten clones hold around 12% of a sample with about 450,000 distinct CDR3 sequences, less than 20% of them seen once. Sequencing was carried out using naive T cells sorted from blood. The source is a man between 45 and 60 years old in good health.

This clonotype was seen more than once but under ten times. This chain uses TRBV5-1 with TRBJ2-5; the match to TRBD1 covers 9 bases. This CDR3 spans 16 amino acids. Germline V gene sequence: CDR1 SGHRS, CDR2 YFSETQ. V trimming: 2 bases; J trimming: 0 bases; junction bases outside the gene matches: 5. As DNA, the CDR3 is TGCGCCAGCAGCTTACAGGGGGCGACTTACCAAGAGACCCAGTACTTC. Amino acids: CASSLQGATYQETQYF.

This chain uses TRBV4-2 with TRBJ1-1, with a possible D match to TRBD1 (5 bases). The V gene's germline CDR1 is LGHNA and CDR2 YNFKEQ. The V end was cut by 4 bases, the J end by 1 base, with 10 bases between. This CDR3 is 14 amino acids long. DNA for the CDR3: TGTGCCAGCAGCCCCGACAGCCAGAACACTGAAGCTTTCTTT. Translated, it gives CASSPDSQNTEAFF.

There are a few counts of this clonotype. The chain employs TRBV7-2 and TRBJ2-4, with 7 bases aligning to TRBD2. The germline V gene encodes CDR1 SGHTA and CDR2 FQGNSA. This CDR3 is built from 16 residues. J was trimmed by 3 bases and V by 1 base; bases with no gene match: 6. The CDR3 DNA sequence: TGTGCCAGCAGCTTAGAAGGCGGGAGTGTCAAAAACATTCAGTACTTC. Protein product: CASSLEGGSVKNIQYF.

The chain is built from TRBV10-3 and TRBJ2-1, with D possibly matching TRBD1 (6 bases). V was cut by 0 bases and J by 0 bases, with 6 bases left in between. Germline CDR1 reads ENHRY; CDR2 reads SYGVKD. The CDR3 has 15 amino acids. CDR3 region: CAISESGASYNEQFF. CDR3 nucleotide sequence: TGTGCCATCAGTGAGTCGGGGGCCTCCTACAATGAGCAGTTCTTC.

At least ten counts were recorded for this clonotype. The chain carries TRBV12-3 or TRBV12-4 and TRBJ1-5, with D maybe TRBD1 (6 bases). With 2 bases removed from V and 6 bases from J, the gap between germline ends came to 8 bases. This CDR3 has 13 amino acids. DNA of the CDR3: TGTGCCAGCAGTTTAAGGGGGGGTCAGCCCCAGCATTTT. It is translated as CASSLRGGQPQHF.

This clonotype was picked up a small number of times. The chain is built from TRBV4-1 and TRBJ1-1; D remains unclear. The CDR3 runs 16 residues. The germline gives CDR1 MGHRA, CDR2 YSYEKL. Deletions cut 1 base from V and 5 bases from J, with 17 bases between. The CDR3 region is CASSQARLTTGTEAFF. The CDR3 DNA reads as TGCGCCAGCAGCCAAGCAAGGCTAACCACGGGGACTGAAGCTTTCTTT.

The V call is TRBV2, the J call TRBJ2-1; 9 bases are shared with TRBD1. Germline trimming cut 11 bases from V and 3 bases from J; bases unmatched to any gene: 8. This CDR3 has 14 amino acids. Germline V CDR1 and CDR2: SNHLY, FYNNEI. The CDR3 nucleotides read TGTGCCTACTCCGGGGACAGGGACTACAATGAGCAGTTCTTC. Translated: CAYSGDRDYNEQFF.

This rearrangement joins TRBV29-1 to TRBJ2-7; D remains unclear. Trimming stripped 6 bases from V and 5 bases from J, with 14 bases between. This CDR3 is built from 12 residues. Germline CDR1 SQVTM, CDR2 ANQGSEA. For the CDR3, the DNA is TGCAGCGTACTGCTCACCGCCCACGAGCAGTACTTC. Its translation is CSVLLTAHEQYF.